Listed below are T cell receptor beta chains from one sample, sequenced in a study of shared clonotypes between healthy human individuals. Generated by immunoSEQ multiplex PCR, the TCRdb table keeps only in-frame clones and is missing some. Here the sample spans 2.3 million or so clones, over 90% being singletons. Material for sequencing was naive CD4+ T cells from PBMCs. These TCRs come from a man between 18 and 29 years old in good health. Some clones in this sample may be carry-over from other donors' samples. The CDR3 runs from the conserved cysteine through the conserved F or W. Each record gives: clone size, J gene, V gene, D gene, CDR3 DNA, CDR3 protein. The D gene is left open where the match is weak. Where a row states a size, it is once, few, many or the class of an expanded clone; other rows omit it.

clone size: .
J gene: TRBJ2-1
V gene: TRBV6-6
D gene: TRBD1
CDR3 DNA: TGTGCCAGCAGTTGGGACAGATACAATGAGCAGTTCTTC
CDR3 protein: CASSWDRYNEQFF

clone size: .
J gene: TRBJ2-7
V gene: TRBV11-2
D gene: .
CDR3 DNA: TGTGCCAGCAGCTTCGGACAGCTGAACTACGAGCAGTACTTC
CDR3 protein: CASSFGQLNYEQYF

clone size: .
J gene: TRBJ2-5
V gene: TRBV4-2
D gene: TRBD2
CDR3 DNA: TGTGCCAGCAGCCAAGATGATTGGGCGGGAGGCGCTTATGAGACCCAGTACTTC
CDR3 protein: CASSQDDWAGGAYETQYF

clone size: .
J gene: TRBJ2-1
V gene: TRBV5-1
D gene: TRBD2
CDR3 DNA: TGCGCCAGCAGCTTGGTCGGGGGGAGCTCCTACAATGAGCAGTTCTTC
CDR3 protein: CASSLVGGSSYNEQFF

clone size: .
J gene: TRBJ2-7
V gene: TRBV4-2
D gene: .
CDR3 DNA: TGTGCCAGCAGCCCCCAGGAGGTAAGGGCCTACGAGCAGTACTTC
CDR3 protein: CASSPQEVRAYEQYF

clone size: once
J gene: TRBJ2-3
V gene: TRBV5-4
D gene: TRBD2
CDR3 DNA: TGTGCCAGCAGCCGAGGGCTAGCGGCTAGCACAGATACGCAGTATTTT
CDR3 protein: CASSRGLAASTDTQYF

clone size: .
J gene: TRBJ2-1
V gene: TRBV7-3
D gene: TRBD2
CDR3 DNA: TGTGCCAGCAGCCCGCAGGGACTAGCGGGATTCGAGGGGCAGTTCTTC
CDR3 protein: CASSPQGLAGFEGQFF

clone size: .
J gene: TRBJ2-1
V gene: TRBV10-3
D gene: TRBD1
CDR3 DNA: TGTGCCATCAGTGAGTCACGGACAGGATACAATGAGCAGTTCTTC
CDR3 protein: CAISESRTGYNEQFF

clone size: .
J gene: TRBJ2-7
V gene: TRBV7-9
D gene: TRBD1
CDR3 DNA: TGTGCCAGCAGCGCCTCCGGGACAGGGTTCGAGCAGTACTTC
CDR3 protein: CASSASGTGFEQYF

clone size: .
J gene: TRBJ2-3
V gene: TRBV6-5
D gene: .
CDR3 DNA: TGTGCCAGCAGGCCCACTAGCACAGATACGCAGTATTTT
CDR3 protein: CASRPTSTDTQYF

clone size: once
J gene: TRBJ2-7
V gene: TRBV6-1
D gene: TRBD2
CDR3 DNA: TGTGCCAGCAGTCCCGGACTAGCCGCGTCGGGATACTTC
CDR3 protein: CASSPGLAASGYF

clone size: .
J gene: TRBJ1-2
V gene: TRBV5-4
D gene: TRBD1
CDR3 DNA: TGTGCCAGCAGCTTACCGGGACAGGGAGAGGGCTACACCTTC
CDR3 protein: CASSLPGQGEGYTF

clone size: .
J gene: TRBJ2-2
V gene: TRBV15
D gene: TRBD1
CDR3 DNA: TGTGCCACCAGCGGAACCAGGGGGCTAGGCGGGGAGCTGTTTTTT
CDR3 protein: CATSGTRGLGGELFF

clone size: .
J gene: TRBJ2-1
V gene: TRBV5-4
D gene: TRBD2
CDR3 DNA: TGTGCCAGCAGCTTGACTAGCGGGAAATTCTATGAGCAGTTCTTC
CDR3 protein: CASSLTSGKFYEQFF

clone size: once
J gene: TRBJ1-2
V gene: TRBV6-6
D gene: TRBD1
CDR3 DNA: TGTGCCAGCACCCGGGACAGGGGGCTCTATGGCTACACCTTC
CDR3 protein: CASTRDRGLYGYTF

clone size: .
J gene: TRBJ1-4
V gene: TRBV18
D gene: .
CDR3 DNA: TGTGCCAGCTCACAACAGGGAGGAGGTGAAAAACTGTTTTTT
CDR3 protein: CASSQQGGGEKLFF

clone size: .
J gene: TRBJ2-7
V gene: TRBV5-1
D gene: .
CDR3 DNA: TGCGCCAGCAGCTTGTCAGGGGACGAGCAGTACTTC
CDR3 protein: CASSLSGDEQYF

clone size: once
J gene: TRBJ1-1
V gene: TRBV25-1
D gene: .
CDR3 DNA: TGTGCCAGCAGAGGGGGACTGAACACTGAAGCTTTCTTT
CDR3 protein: CASRGGLNTEAFF

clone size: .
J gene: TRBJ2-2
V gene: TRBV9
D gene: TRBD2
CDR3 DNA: TGTGCCAGCAGCGTCCCTAGCGGGTTGTTCACCGGGGAGCTGTTTTTT
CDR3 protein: CASSVPSGLFTGELFF

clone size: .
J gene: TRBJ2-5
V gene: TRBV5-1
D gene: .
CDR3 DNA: TGCGCCAGCAGCGCCCAGGGGCGGATAGAGACCCAGTACTTC
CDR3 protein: CASSAQGRIETQYF

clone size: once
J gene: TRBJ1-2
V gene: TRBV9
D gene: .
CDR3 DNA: TGTGCCAGCAGCGTAGCTCCGGGGGCGGGCTACACCTTC
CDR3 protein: CASSVAPGAGYTF

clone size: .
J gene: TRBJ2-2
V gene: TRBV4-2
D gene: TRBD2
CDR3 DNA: TGTGCCAGCAGCCAAGAGGGCCTAGCGGGAGTATCCGGGGAGCTGTTTTTT
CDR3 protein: CASSQEGLAGVSGELFF

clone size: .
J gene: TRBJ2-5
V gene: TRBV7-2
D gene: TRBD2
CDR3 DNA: TGTGCCAGCAGCTCGATGGGACTAGCAGAGGAGACCCAGTACTTC
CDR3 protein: CASSSMGLAEETQYF

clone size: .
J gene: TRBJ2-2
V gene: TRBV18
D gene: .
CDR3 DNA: TGTGCCAGCTCATCCCGGGACGGTAACACCGGGGAGCTGTTTTTT
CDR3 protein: CASSSRDGNTGELFF

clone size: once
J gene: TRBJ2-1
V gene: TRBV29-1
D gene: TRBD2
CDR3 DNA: TGCAGCGTTGTCCTAGCGGGAGGGCCTACAGATGAGCAGTTCTTC
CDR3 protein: CSVVLAGGPTDEQFF

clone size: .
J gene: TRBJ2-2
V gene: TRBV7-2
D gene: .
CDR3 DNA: TGTGCCAGCAGCTTAGATCGCGGCGGGAACACCGGGGAGCTGTTTTTT
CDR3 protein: CASSLDRGGNTGELFF

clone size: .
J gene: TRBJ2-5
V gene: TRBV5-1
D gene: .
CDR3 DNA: TGCGCCAGCAGCTTGCCTGGCCGGGACACTGGAGAGGGAGAGACCCAGTACTTC
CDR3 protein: CASSLPGRDTGEGETQYF

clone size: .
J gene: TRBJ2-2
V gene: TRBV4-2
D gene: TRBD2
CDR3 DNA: TGTGCCAGCAGCCTCGGACTAGTCATCACCGGGGAGCTGTTTTTT
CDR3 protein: CASSLGLVITGELFF

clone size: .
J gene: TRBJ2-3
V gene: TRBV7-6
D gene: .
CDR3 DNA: TGTGCCAGCAGCTCCACGGGACTGCTGACAGATACGCAGTATTTT
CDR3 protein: CASSSTGLLTDTQYF

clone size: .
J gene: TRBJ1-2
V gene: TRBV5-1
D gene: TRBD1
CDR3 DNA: TGCGCCAGCAGCCGGGACAGCCCTTATGGCTACACCTTC
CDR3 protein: CASSRDSPYGYTF

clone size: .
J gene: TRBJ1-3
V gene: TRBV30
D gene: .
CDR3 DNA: TGTGCCTGCACATACAGCTCTGGAAACACCATATATTTT
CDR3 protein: CACTYSSGNTIYF

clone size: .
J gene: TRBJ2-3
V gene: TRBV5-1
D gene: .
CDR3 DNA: TGCGCCAGCAGCTTTAGCGGCGTGGGGAATACGCAGTATTTT
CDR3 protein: CASSFSGVGNTQYF

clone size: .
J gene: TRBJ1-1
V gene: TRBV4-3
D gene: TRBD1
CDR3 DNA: TGCGCCAGCAGCTTCCGACAGGGGGCGAGCGAAGCTTTCTTT
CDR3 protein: CASSFRQGASEAFF

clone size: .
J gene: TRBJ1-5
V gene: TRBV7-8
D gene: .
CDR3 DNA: TGTGCCAGCAGCCCCGGCGGCAATCAGCCCCAGCATTTT
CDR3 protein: CASSPGGNQPQHF

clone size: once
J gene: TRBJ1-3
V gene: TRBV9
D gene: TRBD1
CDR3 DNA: TGTGCCAGCAGCGGGACAGGGTTTGTGGGAAACACCATATATTTT
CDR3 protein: CASSGTGFVGNTIYF

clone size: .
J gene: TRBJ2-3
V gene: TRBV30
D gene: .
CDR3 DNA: TGTGCCTGGAGTGACCTACTGGGACATCGGACAGATACGCAGTATTTT
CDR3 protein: CAWSDLLGHRTDTQYF

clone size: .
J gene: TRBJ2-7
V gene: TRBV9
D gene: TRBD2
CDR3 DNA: TGTGCCAGCAGCGTAGGAGGACTAGCGGGAGTGGGCGAGCAGTACTTC
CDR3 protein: CASSVGGLAGVGEQYF

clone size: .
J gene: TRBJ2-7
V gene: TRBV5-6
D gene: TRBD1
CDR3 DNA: TGTGCCAGCAGCCCCCGGGACAGGGGTTACGAGCAGTACTTC
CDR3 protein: CASSPRDRGYEQYF

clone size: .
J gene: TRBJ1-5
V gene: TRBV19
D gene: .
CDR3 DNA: TGTGCCAGTAGTATAGGGGAGCAATACAATCAGCCCCAGCATTTT
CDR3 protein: CASSIGEQYNQPQHF

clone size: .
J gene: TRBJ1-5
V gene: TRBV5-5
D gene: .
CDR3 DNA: TGTGCCAGCAGCTTGGAAAGTCTGGTTAATCAGCCCCAGCATTTT
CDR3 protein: CASSLESLVNQPQHF

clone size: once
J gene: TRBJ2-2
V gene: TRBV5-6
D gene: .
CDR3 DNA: TGTGCCAGCAGCTTACCACCCGGGGAGCTGTTTTTT
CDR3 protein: CASSLPPGELFF

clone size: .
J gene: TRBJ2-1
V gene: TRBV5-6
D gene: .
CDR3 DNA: TGTGCCAGCAGCCGCCCAGGATGGACGGCCTCAAATGAGCAGTTCTTC
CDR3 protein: CASSRPGWTASNEQFF

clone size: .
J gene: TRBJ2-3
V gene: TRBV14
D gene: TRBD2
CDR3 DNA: TGTGCCAGCAGCCCACGAGGGAGGGAAAGAACAGATACGCAGTATTTT
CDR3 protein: CASSPRGRERTDTQYF